Listed here are 30 T cell receptor beta chains from one sample, sequenced in a study of T-cell memory formation after mild COVID-19. TCRdb fed the 5' RACE reads into MiXCR, producing one record per CDR3 protein. The sample yields about 390,000 distinct CDR3 sequences, 16% seen once. Sequenced: PBMCs or a T cell subset sorted from them (not recorded which). The receptors originated from a man aged 18 to 35 who had mild COVID-19 (a few samples of this study predate the infection). Cell type and time point are not known.

This chain links TRBV20-1 with TRBJ2-3; the D gene is possibly TRBD1 (7 bases). The ends were cut back, 7 bases at V and 9 bases at J, with 14 bases in the middle. This CDR3 contains 11 residues. Germline lookup yields CDR1 DFQATT and CDR2 SNEGSKA (reference sequence). The CDR3 loop reads CSVGRGETQYF. CDR3 sequence (DNA): TGCAGTGTTGGCAGGGGGGAAACGCAGTATTTT.

This chain uses TRBV20-1 with TRBJ2-5; TRBD1 agrees at 7 bases. Germline V lookup: CDR1 DFQATT, CDR2 SNEGSKA (reference sequence). The J segment lost 2 bases and the V segment lost 5 bases, leaving 8 bases of the junction unmatched. The CDR3 contains 14 residues. The CDR3 DNA follows: TGCAGTGCTTGGAAGGGGACAGAACAAGAGACCCAGTACTTC. Amino acid sequence: CSAWKGTEQETQYF.

The rearrangement uses TRBV2 and TRBJ1-5; tentatively, D is TRBD1 (6 bases). Germline CDR1 and CDR2: SNHLY and FYNNEI. V lost 11 bases to trimming and J lost 5 bases, with 19 bases between them. The CDR3 length is 14 residues. The CDR3 nucleotides read TGTGCCGGGTCCTCAAGACAGGATCATCAGCCCCAGCATTTT. Translating it yields CAGSSRQDHQPQHF.

This clonotype was seen a few times. The V gene is TRBV18, the J gene TRBJ2-7; 9 bases align to TRBD1. Trimming took 0 bases from V and 4 from J; bases not matched to a gene: 7. Germline V gene data show CDR1 as KGHSH and CDR2 as LQKENI. There are 16 residues in the CDR3. The CDR3 region is CASSPPRGQGNYEQYF. Here the CDR3 DNA reads TGTGCCAGCTCACCACCAAGGGGACAGGGAAATTACGAGCAGTACTTC. The full variable domain, with the rest looked up from reference TRBV18 and TRBJ2-7, is NAGVMQNPRHLVRRRGQEARLRCSPMKGHSHVYWYRQLPEEGLKFMVYLQKENIIDESGMPKERFSAEFPKEGPSILRIQQVVRGDSAAYFCASSPPRGQGNYEQYFGPGTRLTVT.

V and J are TRBV11-3 and TRBJ2-5; D may be TRBD2 (7 bases). Germline values: CDR1 SGHNT, CDR2 YENEEA. The CDR3 extends over 14 amino acids. Trimming removed 3 bases from V and 4 bases from J, with 12 bases in between. The CDR3 reads CASSLGGLGETQYF. The CDR3 nucleotides read TGTGCCAGCAGCTTGGGGGGGCTAGGAGAGACCCAGTACTTC.

The gene calls are TRBV3-2 and TRBJ2-3; the D segment call TRBD2 is taken from the table without a DNA check. TRBV3-2 is tagged as a pseudogene. CDR3 length: 16 amino acids. CDR3 in DNA: TGTGCCAGCAGCCAAGAGTGCGGGGATAGCACAGATACGCAGTATTTT. This sequence encodes CASSQECGDSTDTQYF.

The V call is TRBV6-6, the J call TRBJ2-7, with D possibly TRBD2 on 5 matching bases. Germline V gene lookup returns CDR1 MNHNY and CDR2 SVGAGI (reference sequence). The CDR3 spans 16 residues. Deletions cut 2 bases from V and 3 bases from J, with 17 bases between. CDR3 protein: CASSYIPASRLYEQYF. The CDR3 region has the DNA TGTGCCAGCAGTTACATTCCGGCTAGCAGGCTCTACGAGCAGTACTTC.

This clonotype has at least ten counts. The chain carries TRBV9 and TRBJ2-1; 8 positions agree with TRBD1. V lost 2 bases and J lost 4; bases outside the gene matches: 5. Per the germline V gene, CDR1 is SGDLS and CDR2 is YYNGEE. The CDR3 is 15 residues long. Here the CDR3 reads CASSVGQGPYNEQFF. DNA of the CDR3: TGTGCCAGCAGCGTCGGACAGGGACCTTACAATGAGCAGTTCTTC.

This chain uses TRBV25-1 with TRBJ2-7; possibly TRBD1 for D (5 bases). This CDR3 region has 12 residues. Germline CDR1 is MGHDK and CDR2 is SYGVNS. Trimming removed 7 bases at V and 3 bases at J, with 10 bases between. CDR3 in amino acids: CASTGQIYEQYF. The DNA for the CDR3 is TGTGCCAGCACAGGGCAGATCTACGAGCAGTACTTC.

V is TRBV7-9 and J is TRBJ2-5, with a possible D match to TRBD2 (5 bases). V was pared by 2 bases and J by 4 bases, with 20 bases between. Germline CDR1 and CDR2: SEHNR and FQNEAQ (reference sequence). The length of the CDR3 is 17 residues. This chain's CDR3 is CASSLLGGRTRVETQYF. The DNA of the CDR3 is TGTGCCAGCAGCTTATTAGGAGGTCGAACTCGGGTAGAGACCCAGTACTTC.

A note on this clonotype: Just one base apart from a much larger clone, this may be a read error. This rearrangement joins TRBV7-2 to TRBJ2-2, with TRBD1 as a possible D gene (6 bases). This CDR3 spans 16 amino acids. The V gene's germline CDR1 is SGHTA and CDR2 FQGNSA. CDR3 sequence (DNA): TGTGCCAGCAGCTTAGCGGCGCCAGGGGTAACCGGGGATCTGTTTTTT. This gives the protein CASSLAAPGVTGDLFF. The whole variable domain, remainder taken from reference TRBV7-2 and TRBJ2-2, is GAGVSQSPSNKVTEKGKDVELRCDPISGHTALYWYRQSLGQGLEFLIYFQGNSAPDKSGLPSDRFSAERTGGSVSTLTIQRTQQEDSAVYLCASSLAAPGVTGDLFFGEGSRLTVL.

This clonotype has at least ten counts. The J gene is TRBJ2-1, the V gene TRBV5-4; perhaps TRBD1 as D (5 bases). The CDR3 sequence is 13 residues long. V was clipped by 2 bases and J by 8 bases, with 11 bases between them. Germline CDR1 and CDR2: SGHNT and YYREEE (reference sequence). The CDR3 protein is CASSFQGSDEQFF. DNA for the CDR3: TGTGCCAGCAGCTTTCAGGGCTCCGATGAGCAGTTCTTC.

The chain uses TRBV7-2 and TRBJ2-1; D is unclear. This CDR3 comprises 14 residues. The V gene lost 3 bases and the J gene lost 5 bases, with 11 bases spanning the gap. Per the germline V gene, CDR1 is SGHTA and CDR2 is FQGNSA. The CDR3, as DNA: TGTGCCAGCAGCTTTCCCCCCGGCAACAATGAGCAGTTCTTC. It codes for CASSFPPGNNEQFF.

This clonotype has only a few counts. V and J are TRBV4-1 and TRBJ2-2; D perhaps matches TRBD1 (7 bases). Trimming shortened V by 3 bases and J by 0 bases, and 17 bases separated the two germline ends. Germline V CDR1 and CDR2: MGHRA, YSYEKL. This CDR3 is 18 amino acids long. The CDR3 DNA sequence: TGCGCCAGCAGCCAGCGGAGGGGGCTAGCCACGAACACCGGGGAGCTGTTTTTT. This gives the protein CASSQRRGLATNTGELFF.

The chain carries TRBV20-1 and TRBJ2-5, with D possibly matching TRBD1 (6 bases). Germline CDR1 is DFQATT and CDR2 is SNEGSKA (reference sequence). Trimming pared 3 bases from V and 0 bases from J, leaving 14 bases between. This CDR3 spans 15 amino acids. The CDR3 DNA is TGCAGTGCTAGTACTACCAGGGGACACCAAGAGACCCAGTACTTC. Translation gives CSASTTRGHQETQYF.

This CDR3 is CASSPQTAPDVHTQYF. CDR3 sequence (DNA): TGTGCCAGCAGCCCTCAGACGGCCCCGGACGTCCATACGCAGTATTTT. The chain recombines TRBV7-9 with TRBJ2-3; no clear D. Germline CDR1 reads SEHNR; CDR2 reads FQNEAQ (reference sequence). This CDR3 is built from 16 residues. The V and J ends lost 5 bases and 7 bases respectively, with 22 bases between them.

V gene TRBV4-3 combines with J gene TRBJ2-3, with 9 positions matching TRBD2. The CDR3 is 17 amino acids. V lost 2 bases and J lost 3; bases outside the gene matches: 9. Germline V gene lookup returns CDR1 LGHNA and CDR2 YSLEER. This CDR3 reads CASSQTAAGGPTDTQYF. In DNA form, the CDR3 reads TGCGCCAGCAGCCAAACCGCCGCGGGGGGGCCGACAGATACGCAGTATTTT.

This clonotype was seen more than once but under ten times. This chain connects TRBV12-3 or TRBV12-4 to TRBJ2-2; 9 nucleotides line up with TRBD1. This CDR3 is built from 17 residues. Trimming took 1 base from V and 4 from J; bases not matched to a gene: 7. CDR3: CASSLGSGTGFTGELFF. Written as DNA, the CDR3 is TGTGCCAGCAGTTTAGGAAGTGGGACAGGGTTCACCGGGGAGCTGTTTTTT.

The chain links TRBV9 to TRBJ1-5; D unclear. Trimming cost V 3 bases and J 0 bases, with 4 bases left between them. Germline V lookup: CDR1 SGDLS, CDR2 YYNGEE. The CDR3 is made up of 13 amino acids. The CDR3 DNA sequence: TGTGCCAGCAGCGCCGATAGCAATCAGCCCCAGCATTTT. It encodes CASSADSNQPQHF.

This clonotype has at least ten counts. The chain uses TRBV7-2 and TRBJ2-7, with D unclear. Germline CDR1 and CDR2: SGHTA and FQGNSA. CDR3 length equals 13 residues. V was clipped by 5 bases and J by 0 bases, with 8 bases between them. CDR3 DNA sequence: TGTGCCAGCAGCCTCAGGACCTCCTACGAGCAGTACGTC. Residues: CASSLRTSYEQYV.

This clonotype was picked up a small number of times. The chain links TRBV6-5 to TRBJ1-1, with a weak D call TRBD1 (5 bases). This CDR3 has 16 residues. Germline loops: CDR1 MNHEY, CDR2 SVGAGI. V lost 0 bases, J lost 0 bases, and 11 bases lay in between. As DNA, the CDR3 is TGTGCCAGCAGTTACTCGGCAGGGACCATGAACACTGAAGCTTTCTTT. It yields the protein CASSYSAGTMNTEAFF.

V usage is TRBV20-1 and J usage is TRBJ2-3, with D maybe TRBD1 (6 bases). The CDR3 runs 14 residues. The V gene's germline CDR1 is DFQATT and CDR2 SNEGSKA (reference sequence). CDR3 protein: CGDNKPGGTDTQYF. In nucleotides, the CDR3 is TGCGGAGATAATAAACCAGGGGGCACAGATACGCAGTATTTT.

V and J are TRBV7-9 and TRBJ2-4; D remains ambiguous. The CDR3 length is 12 residues. V shed 1 base and J shed 9 bases, with 7 bases lying between them. Germline V gene data show CDR1 as SEHNR and CDR2 as FQNEAQ (reference sequence). CDR3 bases: TGTGCCAGCAGCTTAGACGGGCTCATTCAGTACTTC. Translating gives CASSLDGLIQYF.

The table lists this clonotype with a few counts. The rearrangement links TRBV4-3 to TRBJ1-4, with unresolved D. Germline CDR1 reads LGHNA; CDR2 reads YSLEER. The CDR3 has 16 amino acids. The V gene lost 3 bases and the J gene lost 4 bases, with 15 bases spanning the gap. DNA for the CDR3: TGCGCCAGCAGCCAGGAGCTACTTTGGAATAATGAAAAACTGTTTTTT. Its protein product is CASSQELLWNNEKLFF.

This clonotype was detected only a few times. The chain carries TRBV5-1 and TRBJ2-7; 7 bases fit TRBD1. Germline CDR1 is SGHRS and CDR2 is YFSETQ. J gave up 6 bases and V 4 bases, and 7 bases lay outside the gene matches. This CDR3 region has 13 residues. The CDR3 loop is CASSTRGGGEQYV. Here the CDR3 DNA reads TGCGCCAGCAGCACCAGAGGGGGCGGCGAGCAGTACGTC.

This CDR3 reads CASSRPGQGFYEQYF. The CDR3 nucleotides read TGTGCCAGCAGTAGACCCGGACAGGGGTTTTACGAGCAGTACTTC. The chain is built from TRBV7-9 and TRBJ2-7, with 9 bases matching TRBD1. There are 15 residues in the CDR3. Germline loops: CDR1 SEHNR, CDR2 FQNEAQ (reference sequence). J lost 4 bases, V lost 6 bases, and 10 bases had no gene match.

This clonotype was counted only a few times. The J gene is TRBJ2-7, the V gene TRBV6-5, with D unclear. The CDR3 has 13 amino acids. In germline, CDR1 is MNHEY, CDR2 SVGAGI. V lost 2 bases and J 6 bases, leaving 11 bases between the germline ends. The CDR3 is CASSYTIFGEQYF. As DNA, the CDR3 is TGTGCCAGCAGTTACACAATTTTCGGCGAGCAGTACTTC.

The V gene is TRBV5-1, the J gene TRBJ2-2; 9 bases match TRBD1. The CDR3 length is 16 residues. Germline trimming cut 4 bases from V and 1 base from J; bases unmatched to any gene: 5. Germline V lookup: CDR1 SGHRS, CDR2 YFSETQ. The CDR3 DNA reads as TGCGCCAGCAGCCGGGACAGGGTGCAGAACACCGGGGAGCTGTTTTTT. Its protein product is CASSRDRVQNTGELFF.

The chain couples TRBV13 to TRBJ2-3; no reliable D call. Germline lookup yields CDR1 PRHDT and CDR2 FYEKMQ (reference sequence). With 5 bases removed from V and 3 bases from J, the gap between germline ends came to 9 bases. The CDR3 covers 13 residues. The CDR3 sequence is CASSAELTDTQYF. For the CDR3, the DNA is TGTGCCAGCAGCGCGGAACTGACAGATACGCAGTATTTT. Full variable domain (remainder filled in from reference TRBV13 and TRBJ2-3): AAGVIQSPRHLIKEKRETATLKCYPIPRHDTVYWYQQGPGQDPQFLISFYEKMQSDKGSIPDRFSAQQFSDYHSELNMSSLELGDSALYFCASSAELTDTQYFGPGTRLTVL.

CDR3 DNA sequence: TGTGCCAGCAGCTTAGAGGCCGGGGTTAGCGGCTACACCTTC. Protein product: CASSLEAGVSGYTF. The rearrangement uses TRBV7-2 and TRBJ1-2; D is unclear. Trimming stripped 1 base from V and 8 bases from J, with 14 bases between. CDR1 and CDR2 from the germline V gene are SGHTA and FQGNSA. This CDR3 contains 14 residues.